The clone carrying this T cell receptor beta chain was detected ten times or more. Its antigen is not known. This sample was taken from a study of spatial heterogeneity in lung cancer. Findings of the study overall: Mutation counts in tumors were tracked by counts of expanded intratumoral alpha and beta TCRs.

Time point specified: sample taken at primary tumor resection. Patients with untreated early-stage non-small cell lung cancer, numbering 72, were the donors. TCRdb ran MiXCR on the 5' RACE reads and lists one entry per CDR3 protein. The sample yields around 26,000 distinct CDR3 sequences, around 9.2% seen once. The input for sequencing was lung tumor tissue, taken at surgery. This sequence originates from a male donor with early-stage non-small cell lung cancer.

Written as DNA, the CDR3 is TGTGCCAGCAGCTGGGACAGGGCGGGCGGCTACACCTTC. The encoded protein is CASSWDRAGGYTF. The chain carries TRBV7-2 and TRBJ1-2; 9 bases agree with TRBD1. Trimming at V came to 4 bases and at J to 8 bases, leaving 5 bases not matched to a gene. The CDR3 extends over 13 amino acids. Looked up from germline, CDR1 is SGHTA and CDR2 is FQGNSA.